Shown below are 14 T cell receptor beta chains from a single sample sequenced in a study of shared clonotypes between healthy human individuals. Assay: immunoSEQ multiplex PCR; the TCRdb copy retains only in-frame clones and omits some. The table shows roughly 2.2 million clones, with over 85% occurring only once. Input material: naive CD4+ T cells from PBMCs. Subset: CD45RA+ positively selected. Receptors originate from a man younger than 35 in good health. Some clones in this sample may be carry-over from other donors' samples.

V gene TRBV4-1 combines with J gene TRBJ2-7, with D unclear. V was clipped by 0 bases and J by 4 bases, with 16 bases between them. CDR3 length equals 16 residues. From germline, CDR1 is MGHRA and CDR2 YSYEKL. The CDR3 is CASSQDSGSAAYEQYF. Here the CDR3 DNA reads TGCGCCAGCAGCCAAGATTCGGGCAGTGCTGCATACGAGCAGTACTTC.

The CDR3 region is CASSDPSGLSEQYF. The CDR3 DNA follows: TGTGCCAGCAGCGACCCGTCGGGACTATCCGAGCAGTACTTC. This chain uses TRBV11-2 with TRBJ2-7; 7 positions agree with TRBD2. Unmatched junction bases numbered 10, after V lost 5 bases and J lost 6 bases. Germline values: CDR1 SGHAT, CDR2 FQNNGV. This CDR3 is built from 14 residues.

Concerning this clone: Other DNA sequences of this sample code for an identical CDR3. The rearrangement links TRBV4-1 to TRBJ1-1; no clear D. This CDR3 has 13 residues. Germline-derived CDR1 and CDR2 are MGHRA and YSYEKL. Trimming shortened V by 1 base and J by 1 base, and 4 bases separated the two germline ends. CDR3 protein: CASSQVGNTEAFF. The DNA for the CDR3 is TGCGCCAGCAGCCAAGTTGGGAACACTGAAGCTTTCTTT.

There are a few counts of this clone. This chain connects TRBV30 to TRBJ1-5; 11 bases match TRBD1. V was clipped by 3 bases and J by 4 bases; unmatched bases: 5. The CDR3 runs to 15 residues. Germline V gives CDR1 GTSNPN, CDR2 SVGIG (reference sequence). The CDR3 sequence is CAWRAGTGGNQPQHF. DNA of the CDR3: TGTGCCTGGAGGGCGGGGACAGGGGGGAATCAGCCCCAGCATTTT.

The chain joins TRBV5-5 to TRBJ1-6; no reliable D call. Germline-derived CDR1 and CDR2 are SGHKS and YYEKEE (reference sequence). This CDR3 comprises 13 residues. V was clipped by 0 bases and J by 11 bases, with 9 bases between them. The chain's CDR3 is CASSLAGSTPLHF. Here the CDR3 DNA reads TGTGCCAGCAGCTTGGCCGGATCGACACCCCTCCACTTT.

The chain links TRBV21-1 to TRBJ2-3. TRBV21-1 is designated a pseudogene. The CDR3 has 16 amino acids. CDR3 in DNA: TGTGCCAGCAATACTCGAGAGGGGGACTGTGCGGATACGCAGTATTTT. Translation gives CASNTREGDCADTQYF.

The sample holds a few counts of this clone. The sample has other DNA sequences that encode this CDR3 too. The V and J genes are TRBV7-9 and TRBJ1-1; 8 nucleotides line up with TRBD1. Unmatched junction bases numbered 2, after V lost 5 bases and J lost 0 bases. Germline V gene sequence: CDR1 SEHNR, CDR2 FQNEAQ (reference sequence). There are 14 residues in the CDR3. CDR3 region: CASSQGQVNTEAFF. CDR3 DNA sequence: TGTGCCAGCAGCCAGGGACAGGTGAACACTGAAGCTTTCTTT. The full variable domain, in which reference TRBV7-9 and TRBJ1-1 provide the parts outside the CDR3, is DTGVSQNPRHKITKRGQNVTFRCDPISEHNRLYWYRQTLGQGPEFLTYFQNEAQLEKSRLLSDRFSAERPKGSFSTLEIQRTEQGDSAMYLCASSQGQVNTEAFFGQGTRLTVV.

About this clone: This same CDR3 is encoded by further DNA sequences in the sample. This chain joins TRBV5-1 and TRBJ1-1; 9 positions match TRBD1. The CDR3 has 15 amino acids. V lost 3 bases and J lost 5; bases outside the gene matches: 8. Germline V CDR1 and CDR2: SGHRS, YFSETQ. The CDR3 loop reads CASSSTGGLGTEAFF. The CDR3 region has the DNA TGCGCCAGCAGCTCGACAGGGGGGCTGGGGACTGAAGCTTTCTTT. The variable domain in full, with the rest retrieved from reference TRBV5-1 and TRBJ1-1, is KAGVTQTPRYLIKTRGQQVTLSCSPISGHRSVSWYQQTPGQGLQFLFEYFSETQRNKGNFPGRFSGRQFSNSRSEMNVSTLELGDSALYLCASSSTGGLGTEAFFGQGTRLTVV.

The V gene is TRBV11-2, the J gene TRBJ2-7; D might be TRBD1 or TRBD2, each matching 8 bases. The germline gives CDR1 SGHAT, CDR2 FQNNGV. The V end lost 8 bases, the J end lost 6 bases, and 17 bases lay between the germline ends. CDR3 length: 13 residues. The CDR3 DNA reads TGTGCCAGCGCGGGGGGCACAGGGGGCGAGCAGTACTTC. It specifies CASAGGTGGEQYF.

This sequence joins TRBV18 and TRBJ1-4; D gene unclear. The germline V gene has CDR1 KGHSH and CDR2 LQKENI. There are 15 residues in the CDR3. Trimming shortened V by 3 bases and J by 0 bases, and 8 bases separated the two germline ends. The CDR3 region has the DNA TGTGCCAGCTCACCGGCCAGATCAACTAATGAAAAACTGTTTTTT. Its translation is CASSPARSTNEKLFF.

This rearrangement joins TRBV29-1 to TRBJ2-5; 10 nucleotides align to TRBD1. J lost 4 bases, V lost 5 bases, and 4 bases had no gene match. From germline, CDR1 is SQVTM and CDR2 ANQGSEA. CDR3 length: 13 residues. In nucleotides, the CDR3 is TGCAGCGTTACCGGGACAGGGGTAGAGACCCAGTACTTC. Amino acid sequence: CSVTGTGVETQYF.

The rearrangement joins TRBV5-1 to TRBJ2-7; 8 positions agree with TRBD1. The V and J ends lost 1 base and 5 bases, in that order; junction bases with no gene match: 5. The CDR3 has 14 residues. Germline CDR1 SGHRS, CDR2 YFSETQ. The CDR3 DNA is TGCGCCAGCAGCTTGAGGGACAGGTTAGACGAGCAGTACTTC. Translated, it gives CASSLRDRLDEQYF. The full variable domain, with the rest looked up from reference TRBV5-1 and TRBJ2-7, is KAGVTQTPRYLIKTRGQQVTLSCSPISGHRSVSWYQQTPGQGLQFLFEYFSETQRNKGNFPGRFSGRQFSNSRSEMNVSTLELGDSALYLCASSLRDRLDEQYFGPGTRLTVT.

Concerning this clone itself: Other DNA sequences within the sample encode an identical CDR3. V usage is TRBV6-1 and J usage is TRBJ1-5; no clear D. Germline-derived CDR1 and CDR2 are MNHNS and SASEGT. Deletions cut 0 bases from V and 5 bases from J, with 8 bases between. The CDR3 sequence is 14 residues long. In nucleotides, the CDR3 is TGTGCCAGCAGTGAAGCGGGCAGTTATCAGCCCCAGCATTTT. This gives the protein CASSEAGSYQPQHF.

This clone has just one count. V gene TRBV27 combines with J gene TRBJ2-7, with 14 bases identical to TRBD2. Per germline, CDR1 MNHEY and CDR2 SMNVEV (reference sequence). The CDR3 has 14 amino acids. Unmatched junction bases numbered 1, after V lost 6 bases and J lost 3 bases. The CDR3 DNA reads as TGTGCCAGCAGGGGACTAGCGGGAGACTACGAGCAGTACTTC. It translates to CASRGLAGDYEQYF.